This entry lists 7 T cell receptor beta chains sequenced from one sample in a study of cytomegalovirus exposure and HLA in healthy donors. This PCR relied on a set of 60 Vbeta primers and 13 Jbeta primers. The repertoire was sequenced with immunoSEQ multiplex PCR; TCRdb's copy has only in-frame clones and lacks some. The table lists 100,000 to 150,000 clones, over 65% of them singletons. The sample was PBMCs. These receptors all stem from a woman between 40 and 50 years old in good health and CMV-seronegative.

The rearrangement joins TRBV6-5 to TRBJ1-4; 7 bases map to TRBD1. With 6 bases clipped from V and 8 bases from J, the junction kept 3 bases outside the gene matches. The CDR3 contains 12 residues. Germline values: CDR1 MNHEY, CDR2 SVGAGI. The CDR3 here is CASSRDREKLFF. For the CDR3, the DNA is TGTGCCAGCAGCCGGGACAGAGAAAAACTGTTTTTT.

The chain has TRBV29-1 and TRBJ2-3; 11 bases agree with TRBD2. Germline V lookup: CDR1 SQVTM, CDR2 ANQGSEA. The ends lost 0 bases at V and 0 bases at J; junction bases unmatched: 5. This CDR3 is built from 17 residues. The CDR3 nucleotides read TGCAGCGTTGAAGATCAAGCTAGCGGGAGGAGCACAGATACGCAGTATTTT. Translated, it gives CSVEDQASGRSTDTQYF.

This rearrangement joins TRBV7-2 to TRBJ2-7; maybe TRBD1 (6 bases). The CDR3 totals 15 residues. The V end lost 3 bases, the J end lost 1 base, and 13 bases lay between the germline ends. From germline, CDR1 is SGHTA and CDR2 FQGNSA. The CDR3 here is CASSFLGHGSYEQYF. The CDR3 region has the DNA TGTGCCAGCAGCTTTTTGGGACACGGATCCTACGAGCAGTACTTC.

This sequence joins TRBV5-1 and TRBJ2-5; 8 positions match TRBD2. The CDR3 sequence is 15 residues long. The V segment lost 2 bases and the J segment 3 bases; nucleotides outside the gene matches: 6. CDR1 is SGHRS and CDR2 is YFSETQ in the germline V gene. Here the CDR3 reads CASSFGPAGEETQYF. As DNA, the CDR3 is TGCGCCAGCAGCTTCGGTCCAGCGGGAGAAGAGACCCAGTACTTC.

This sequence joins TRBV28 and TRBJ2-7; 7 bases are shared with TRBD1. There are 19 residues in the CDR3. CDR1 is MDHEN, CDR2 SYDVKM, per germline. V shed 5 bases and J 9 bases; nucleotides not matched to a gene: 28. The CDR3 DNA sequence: TGTGCCAGCAGTCTTTTACCCCTAAGACAGGGCGGAATCGTAACAAGGCAGTACTTC. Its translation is CASSLLPLRQGGIVTRQYF. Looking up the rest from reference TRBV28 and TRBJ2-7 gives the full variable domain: DVKVTQSSRYLVKRTGEKVFLECVQDMDHENMFWYRQDPGLGLRLIYFSYDVKMKEKGDIPEGYSVSREKKERFSLILESASTNQTSMYLCASSLLPLRQGGIVTRQYFGPGTRLTVT.

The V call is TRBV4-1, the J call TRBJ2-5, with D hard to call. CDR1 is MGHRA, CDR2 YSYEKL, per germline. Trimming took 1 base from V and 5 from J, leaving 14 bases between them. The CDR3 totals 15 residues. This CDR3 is CASSQVAAPGETQYF. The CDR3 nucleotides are TGCGCCAGCAGCCAAGTAGCCGCTCCCGGGGAGACCCAGTACTTC.

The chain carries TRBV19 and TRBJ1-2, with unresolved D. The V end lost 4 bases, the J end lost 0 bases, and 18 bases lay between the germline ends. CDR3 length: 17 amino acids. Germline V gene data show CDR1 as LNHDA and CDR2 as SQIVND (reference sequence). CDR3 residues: CASSNWRTDQSNYGYTF. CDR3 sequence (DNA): TGTGCCAGTAGTAACTGGCGAACAGACCAATCTAACTATGGCTACACCTTC.